A selection of T cell receptor beta chains follows, all from one sample in a study of blood T cell repertoires in COVID-19. Here immunoSEQ multiplex PCR was the method, and the copy in TCRdb shows in-frame clones only, minus some. This sample has over 600,000 clones, with 70% to 90% found just once. Sequenced sample: peripheral blood. These receptors came from a woman between 18 and 30 years old with acute or convalescent COVID-19. CDR3s include the opening cysteine and the closing phenylalanine or tryptophan. D genes are given only for firm matches. The listing skips clone size in some rows; elsewhere it reads once, few, many or a size class.

j_call | d_call | v_call | clone_size | cdr3_aa | cdr3_nt
TRBJ2-2 | - | TRBV12-5 | - | CASGSFHPGTGELFF | TGTGCTAGTGGTTCTTTTCATCCGGGGACCGGGGAGCTGTTTTTT
TRBJ2-6 | - | TRBV11-2 | - | CASRDTRKGTTSGANVLTF | TGTGCCAGCAGGGACACAAGGAAGGGAACAACGTCTGGGGCCAACGTCCTGACTTTC
TRBJ2-2 | TRBD1 | TRBV30 | - | CAWSARDRGRNGELFF | TGTGCCTGGAGTGCCCGGGACAGGGGGCGAAACGGGGAGCTGTTTTTT
TRBJ1-1 | - | TRBV29-1 | - | CSVEGTVNTEAFF | TGCAGCGTTGAAGGGACAGTTAACACTGAAGCTTTCTTT
TRBJ1-6 | TRBD1 | TRBV4-3 | - | CASSQVDPGQNSYNSPLHF | TGCGCCAGCAGCCAAGTAGATCCGGGACAGAACTCCTATAATTCACCCCTCCACTTT
TRBJ2-3 | - | TRBV6-5 | - | CASTTTSTDTQYF | TGTGCCAGCACCACGACTAGCACAGATACGCAGTATTTT
TRBJ1-5 | - | TRBV2 | - | CASRHYAESNQPQHF | TGTGCCAGCAGACACTACGCGGAGAGCAATCAGCCCCAGCATTTT
TRBJ1-5 | TRBD1 | TRBV6-5 | - | CASRGTGGQPQHF | TGTGCCAGCAGGGGGACAGGCGGTCAGCCCCAGCATTTT
TRBJ2-5 | - | TRBV23-1 | - | CASTYYNIARQYF | TGCGCCAGCACCTACTATAATATCGCCAGACAGTACTTC
TRBJ1-5 | - | TRBV6-5 | - | CASSSQGSQPQHF | TGTGCCAGCAGCTCCCAGGGCTCTCAGCCCCAGCATTTT
TRBJ1-2 | TRBD1 | TRBV3-1/TRBV3-2 | few | CASSYHLGTGIGYTF | TGTGCCAGCAGCTATCACCTAGGGACAGGGATCGGCTACACCTTC
TRBJ1-6 | - | TRBV5-6 | - | CASSTDGDYSPLHF | TGTGCCAGCAGCACGGATGGGGACTACTCACCCCTCCACTTT
TRBJ2-1 | TRBD2 | TRBV7-2 | - | CASRTGGGGSYNEQFF | TGTGCCAGCCGCACCGGGGGGGGCGGTTCCTACAATGAGCAGTTCTTC
TRBJ1-3 | - | TRBV14 | - | CASSQEWGHQSSGNTIYF | TGTGCCAGCAGCCAAGAGTGGGGACACCAGAGCTCTGGAAACACCATATATTTT
TRBJ2-3 | - | TRBV5-4 | - | CASSLGQNTDTQYF | TGTGCCAGCAGCTTGGGACAGAACACAGATACGCAGTATTTT
TRBJ1-4 | - | TRBV27 | - | CASSWFGDDEKLFF | TGTGCCAGCAGTTGGTTCGGGGATGATGAAAAACTGTTTTTT
TRBJ1-2 | TRBD1 | TRBV19 | once | CASSIAGGYGYTF | TGTGCCAGTAGTATAGCAGGGGGCTATGGCTACACCTTC
TRBJ2-2 | - | TRBV12-3/TRBV12-4 | - | CASSLGTGELFF | TGTGCCAGCAGTCTCGGGACCGGGGAGCTGTTTTTT
TRBJ2-5 | TRBD2 | TRBV2 | - | CASRTTSGQETQYF | TGTGCCAGCAGAACTACTAGCGGCCAAGAGACCCAGTACTTC
TRBJ1-6 | - | TRBV14 | - | CASSQAGFGSPLHF | TGTGCCAGCAGCCAAGCAGGGTTCGGTTCACCCCTCCACTTT
TRBJ1-2 | TRBD1 | TRBV14 | - | CASSSEGGAGTGAYGYTF | TGTGCCAGCAGCTCAGAAGGAGGTGCGGGGACAGGTGCCTATGGCTACACCTTC
TRBJ1-4 | - | TRBV18 | - | CASSPPSGLEKLFF | TGTGCCAGCTCACCACCGTCAGGGCTTGAAAAACTGTTTTTT
TRBJ2-1 | - | TRBV29-1 | - | CSVLQGHEQFF | TGCAGCGTTCTCCAGGGCCACGAGCAGTTCTTC
TRBJ1-1 | - | TRBV2 | - | CASSLLRGDTEAFF | TGTGCCAGCAGCCTATTACGGGGGGACACTGAAGCTTTCTTT
TRBJ1-1 | - | TRBV30 | - | CAWSLARNTEAFF | TGTGCCTGGAGTCTAGCCCGGAACACTGAAGCTTTCTTT
TRBJ2-4 | TRBD2 | TRBV9 | once | CASSPRLAGTLGVKNIQYF | TGTGCCAGCAGCCCCAGACTAGCGGGGACTTTGGGGGTCAAAAACATTCAGTACTTC
TRBJ1-1 | TRBD1 | TRBV10-3 | few | CAISDPGGRSTEAFF | TGTGCCATCAGTGACCCAGGGGGCCGAAGCACTGAAGCTTTCTTT
TRBJ2-2 | - | TRBV5-4 | - | CASAEGPGELFF | TGTGCCAGTGCGGAGGGTCCCGGGGAGCTGTTTTTT
TRBJ1-3 | TRBD1 | TRBV19 | - | CASMGQVAISGNTIYF | TGTGCCAGTATGGGACAGGTGGCCATCTCTGGAAACACCATATATTTT